This T cell receptor beta chain was captured by sequencing in a study of radiation and T cells in renal cell carcinoma. This clone was counted a few times. As for time point: blood 4 weeks post-SBRT, at nephrectomy. The treatment denotes: 15 Gy SBRT to primary tumor, nephrectomy 4 weeks later. Germline CDR1 reads SGHKS; CDR2 reads YYEKEE (reference sequence). V lost 2 bases, J lost 6 bases, and 11 bases lay in between. The CDR3 covers 13 residues. The assay was immunoSEQ multiplex PCR, and TCRdb's table has in-frame clones only and misses some. The table lists 40,000 to 50,000 clones, over 80% of them singletons.

The receptor was derived from a woman between 65 and 79 years old with renal cell carcinoma. The material sequenced was blood, taken from a patient whose treatment included radiotherapy and nephrectomy. The chain recombines TRBV5-5 with TRBJ1-2; TRBD1 might be the D (6 bases). In DNA, the CDR3 is TGTGCCAGCAGCTTAGGGGGTTATGATGGCTACACCTTC. It is translated as CASSLGGYDGYTF.